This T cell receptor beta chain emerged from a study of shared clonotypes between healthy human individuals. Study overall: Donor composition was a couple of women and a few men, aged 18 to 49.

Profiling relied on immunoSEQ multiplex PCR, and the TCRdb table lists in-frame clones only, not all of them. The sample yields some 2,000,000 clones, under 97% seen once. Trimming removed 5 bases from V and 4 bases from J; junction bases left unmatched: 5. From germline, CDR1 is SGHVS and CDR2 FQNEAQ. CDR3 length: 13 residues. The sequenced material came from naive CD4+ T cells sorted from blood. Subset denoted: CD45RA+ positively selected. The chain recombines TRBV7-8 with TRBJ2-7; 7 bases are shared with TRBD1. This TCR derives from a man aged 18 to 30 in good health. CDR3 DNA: TGTGCCAGCAGCCGAACGACAGGGTACGAGCAGTACTTC. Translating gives CASSRTTGYEQYF.